The source of this T cell receptor beta chain is a study of PD-1 blockade in classical Hodgkin lymphoma. V shed 3 bases, J shed 0 bases, and the junction held 3 bases outside the gene matches. The CDR3 consists of 16 residues. The germline V gene encodes CDR1 KGHSH and CDR2 LQKENI. Indicated time point: cycle 4 day 1 (C4D1), after more than five weeks of nivolumab. Every patient had relapsed following autologous stem cell transplantation, and cohorts differed in brentuximab vedotin exposure. Thawed PBMCs were the source of CD8+ T cells, obtained through magnetic negative selection. Method: immunoSEQ multiplex PCR; TCRdb's copy keeps in-frame clones and lacks some. The sample carries around 4,200 clones, over 60% recorded once.

The genes are TRBV18 and TRBJ2-5, with 11 nucleotides matching TRBD2. Specimen: CD8+ T cells from blood, collected before the fourth cycle of nivolumab. The TCR originated in a human donor with classical Hodgkin lymphoma. The CDR3 DNA sequence: TGTGCCAGCTCACCCCCTAGCGGGGGGAACCAAGAGACCCAGTACTTC. Its protein product is CASSPPSGGNQETQYF.